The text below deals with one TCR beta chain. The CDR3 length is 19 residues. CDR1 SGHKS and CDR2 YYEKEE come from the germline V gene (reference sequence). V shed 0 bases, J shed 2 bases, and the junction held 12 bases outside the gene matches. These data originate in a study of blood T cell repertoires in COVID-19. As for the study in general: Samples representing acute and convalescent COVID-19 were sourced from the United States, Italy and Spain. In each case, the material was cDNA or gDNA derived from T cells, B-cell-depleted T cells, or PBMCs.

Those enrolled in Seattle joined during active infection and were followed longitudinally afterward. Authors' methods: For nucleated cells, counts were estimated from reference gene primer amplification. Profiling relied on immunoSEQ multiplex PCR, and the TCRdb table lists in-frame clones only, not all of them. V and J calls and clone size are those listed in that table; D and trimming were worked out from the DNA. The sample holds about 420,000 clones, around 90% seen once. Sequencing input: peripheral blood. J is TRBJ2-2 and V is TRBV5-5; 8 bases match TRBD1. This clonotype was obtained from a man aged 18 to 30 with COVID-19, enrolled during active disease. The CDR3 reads CASSLGGQGSVTNTGELFF. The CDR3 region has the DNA TGTGCCAGCAGCTTGGGTGGACAGGGCTCGGTGACCAACACCGGGGAGCTGTTTTTT.